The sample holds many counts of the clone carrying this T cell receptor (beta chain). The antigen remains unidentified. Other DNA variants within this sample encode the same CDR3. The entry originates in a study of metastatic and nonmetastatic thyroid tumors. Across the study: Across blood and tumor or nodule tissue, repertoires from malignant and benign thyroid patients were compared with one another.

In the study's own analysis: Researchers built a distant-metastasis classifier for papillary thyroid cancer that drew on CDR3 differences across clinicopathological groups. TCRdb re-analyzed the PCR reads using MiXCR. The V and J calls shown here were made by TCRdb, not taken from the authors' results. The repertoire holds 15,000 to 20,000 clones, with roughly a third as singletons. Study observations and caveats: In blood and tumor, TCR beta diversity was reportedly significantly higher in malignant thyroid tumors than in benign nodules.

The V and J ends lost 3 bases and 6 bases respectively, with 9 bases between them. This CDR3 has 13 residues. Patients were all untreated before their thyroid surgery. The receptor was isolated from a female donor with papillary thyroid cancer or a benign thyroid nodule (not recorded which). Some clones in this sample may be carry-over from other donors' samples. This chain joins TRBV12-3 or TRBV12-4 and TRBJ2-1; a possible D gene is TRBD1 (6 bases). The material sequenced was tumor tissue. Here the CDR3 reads CASSFNRVNEQFF. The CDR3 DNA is TGTGCCAGCAGTTTCAACAGGGTCAATGAGCAGTTCTTC.